The 16 T cell receptor beta chains given below trace back to one sample, sequenced in a study of regulatory and conventional T cells in RAG deficiency. Regulatory T cells were sorted from blood as CD4+ CD25-high CD127-low cells. Data came from immunoSEQ multiplex PCR; TCRdb stores just in-frame clones and leaves some out. This table has thousands of clones, approximately 94% appearing once. In addition, the sample was reused for a study of regulatory T cells. Turning to that study: The PCR used 52 TRBV and 13 TRBJ primers.

The sequenced material came from CD127- CD25+ CD4+ Tregs sorted from blood. The receptor set was obtained from a human donor in good health.

The V gene is TRBV6-1, the J gene TRBJ1-1; D is uncertain. V lost 4 bases to trimming and J lost 0 bases, with 9 bases between them. CDR1 and CDR2 (germline): MNHNS, SASEGT. There are 14 residues in the CDR3. The CDR3 DNA reads as TGTGCCAGCAGTGGACATCCGGTGAACACTGAAGCTTTCTTT. This sequence encodes CASSGHPVNTEAFF.

The gene calls are TRBV5-5 and TRBJ1-1; TRBD1 agrees at 7 bases. J was trimmed by 1 base and V by 2 bases; bases with no gene match: 5. This CDR3 is 15 amino acids long. CDR1 is SGHKS, CDR2 YYEKEE, per germline (reference sequence). The CDR3 DNA is TGTGCCAGCAGCTTTAGACAGGGCACGAACACTGAAGCTTTCTTT. This translates into CASSFRQGTNTEAFF.

V usage is TRBV7-2 and J usage is TRBJ2-7; 9 bases match TRBD1. The CDR3 is made up of 14 amino acids. The V gene's germline CDR1 is SGHTA and CDR2 FQGNSA. V dropped 2 bases and J dropped 2; count of bases not matched to a gene: 1. The CDR3 DNA reads TGTGCCAGCAGCTTACGACAGGGGGCCTACGAGCAGTACTTC. Residues: CASSLRQGAYEQYF.

The V call is TRBV9, the J call TRBJ1-5, with 8 bases lining up with TRBD1. After removal of 2 bases from V and 5 bases from J, the junction contained 6 bases not matched to a gene. The CDR3 has 15 residues. The germline V gene has CDR1 SGDLS and CDR2 YYNGEE. The CDR3 region is CASSVGTGEHQPQHF. CDR3 in DNA: TGTGCCAGCAGCGTTGGGACAGGCGAACATCAGCCCCAGCATTTT.

J is TRBJ2-7 and V is TRBV6-5; 7 bases map to TRBD1. V was pared by 8 bases and J by 2 bases, with 3 bases of the junction left unmatched. Germline loops: CDR1 MNHEY, CDR2 SVGAGI. The CDR3 covers 12 residues. The CDR3 DNA sequence: TGTGCCAGCCAGACAGGGACCTACGAGCAGTACTTC. Translation gives CASQTGTYEQYF.

The chain couples TRBV20-1 to TRBJ1-2; possibly TRBD1 for D (5 bases). The germline V gene has CDR1 DFQATT and CDR2 SNEGSKA (reference sequence). This CDR3 spans 10 amino acids. Trimming cost V 6 bases and J 4 bases, with 6 bases left between them. CDR3 loop: CSADSYGYTF. CDR3 sequence (DNA): TGCAGTGCAGACAGCTATGGCTACACCTTC.

V is TRBV5-4 and J is TRBJ2-5; D perhaps matches TRBD2 (6 bases). This CDR3 region has 13 residues. V was clipped by 2 bases and J by 7 bases, with 12 bases between them. CDR1 is SGHNT and CDR2 is YYREEE in the germline V gene (reference sequence). The CDR3 DNA follows: TGTGCCAGCAGCTTATCCGGGACTGCGACCCAGTACTTC. Protein: CASSLSGTATQYF.

The rearrangement links TRBV7-9 to TRBJ2-4, with TRBD2 matching over 9 bases. The CDR3 has 17 residues. Germline lookup yields CDR1 SEHNR and CDR2 FQNEAQ (reference sequence). The trim removed 5 bases at V and 2 bases at J, leaving 10 bases unmatched. CDR3 protein: CASSPYLAGLSKNIQYF. The CDR3 DNA reads TGTGCCAGCAGCCCCTACCTAGCGGGATTATCCAAAAACATTCAGTACTTC.

The chain carries TRBV19 and TRBJ2-6; 10 bases agree with TRBD1. V gave up 6 bases and J gave up 4 bases; unmatched junction bases: 6. Per germline, CDR1 LNHDA and CDR2 SQIVND (reference sequence). The CDR3 sequence is 16 residues long. Here the CDR3 reads CASRRTGGSGANVLTF. The CDR3 coding sequence is TGTGCCAGTAGACGGACAGGGGGGTCCGGGGCCAACGTCCTGACTTTC.

This sequence joins TRBV11-1 and TRBJ2-3; TRBD2 aligns across 7 bases. Trimming at V came to 5 bases and at J to 1 base, leaving 18 bases not matched to a gene. Looked up from germline, CDR1 is SGHAT and CDR2 is FQDESV (reference sequence). This CDR3 has 19 residues. DNA for the CDR3: TGTGCCAGCAGCGGGATAAGGGCGGGGGACCACTTTCGCACAGATACGCAGTATTTT. Protein product: CASSGIRAGDHFRTDTQYF.

This clone was seen only a few times. The J gene is TRBJ2-7, the V gene TRBV5-5; perhaps TRBD2 as D (5 bases). CDR1 is SGHKS, CDR2 YYEKEE, per germline (reference sequence). V lost 0 bases to trimming and J lost 5 bases, with 18 bases between them. The CDR3 is 16 amino acids. This chain's CDR3 is CASSLGNPLTGNEQYF. The DNA of the CDR3 is TGTGCCAGCAGCTTGGGAAATCCCCTTACCGGGAACGAGCAGTACTTC.

Here the CDR3 reads CAASGKSSYNSPLHF. DNA of the CDR3: TGTGCCGCGTCCGGGAAAAGCTCCTATAATTCACCCCTCCACTTT. The chain joins TRBV10-3 to TRBJ1-6, with D hard to call. The CDR3 contains 15 residues. The V gene's germline CDR1 is ENHRY and CDR2 SYGVKD. V lost 11 bases, J lost 0 bases, and 14 bases lay in between.

The J gene is TRBJ1-1, the V gene TRBV5-4, with 7 bases that match TRBD1. Germline values: CDR1 SGHNT, CDR2 YYREEE (reference sequence). J was trimmed by 4 bases and V by 0 bases; bases with no gene match: 0. The CDR3 extends over 13 amino acids. CDR3 in DNA: TGTGCCAGCAGCTTGGACAGGGGCACTGAAGCTTTCTTT. This gives the protein CASSLDRGTEAFF.

This clone was seen once. This sequence joins TRBV7-2 and TRBJ1-1; no firm D call. V lost 4 bases, J lost 5 bases, and 14 bases lay in between. CDR3 size: 14 residues. Germline assignment: CDR1 SGHTA and CDR2 FQGNSA. The CDR3, as DNA: TGTGCCAGCAGCTCAAGGCGAACGGGGACTGAAGCTTTCTTT. Protein product: CASSSRRTGTEAFF.

V gene TRBV6-5 combines with J gene TRBJ1-3; D not resolved. The CDR3 loop spans 15 amino acids. V gave up 2 bases and J gave up 0 bases, with 8 bases separating them. Germline CDR1 and CDR2: MNHEY and SVGAGI. CDR3 protein: CASSYIAGSGNTIYF. CDR3 nucleotide sequence: TGTGCCAGCAGTTACATAGCGGGCTCTGGAAACACCATATATTTT.

The chain couples TRBV5-1 to TRBJ2-1; 8 positions agree with TRBD2. This CDR3 spans 17 amino acids. V trimming: 2 bases; J trimming: 3 bases; junction bases outside the gene matches: 10. Germline CDR1 SGHRS, CDR2 YFSETQ. As DNA, the CDR3 is TGCGCCAGCAGCTTTGGGCAGAGCGGGAGAATCTACAATGAGCAGTTCTTC. Encoded protein: CASSFGQSGRIYNEQFF.